Presented here are 27 T cell receptor beta chains from one specimen sequenced in a study of human T cells and chemical hapten exposure. Indicated time point: patch test 1, 2 weeks after DPC sensitization. Treatment in this sample: therapeutic diphenylcyclopropenone sensitization with weekly scalp DPC. Using its own MiXCR run on the RACE reads, TCRdb lists one record per CDR3 protein. The data show roughly 380,000 distinct CDR3 sequences, roughly 4.8% seen once. The source was whole blood, collected in connection with sensitization to the hapten diphenylcyclopropenone (DPC). The source is a woman between 45 and 60 years old with alopecia areata. Some clones in this sample may be carry-over from other donors' samples.

V is TRBV6-2 or TRBV6-3 and J is TRBJ2-3; no clear D. V lost 0 bases and J lost 1, with 11 bases in between. Germline CDR1 MNHEY, CDR2 SVGEGT. The CDR3 totals 16 residues. The CDR3 sequence: CASSYSNDAGTDTQYF. The CDR3 DNA is TGTGCCAGCAGTTACTCGAACGACGCCGGCACAGATACGCAGTATTTT.

This clonotype was recorded many times. The rearrangement uses TRBV6-5 and TRBJ1-2; D might be TRBD1 (6 bases). The ends were cut back, 0 bases at V and 3 bases at J, with 14 bases in the middle. Germline lookup yields CDR1 MNHEY and CDR2 SVGAGI. The CDR3 runs to 16 residues. The DNA for the CDR3 is TGTGCCAGCAGTTACTCGGGGGCAGGGAGGGACTATGGCTACACCTTC. Translated: CASSYSGAGRDYGYTF.

The table lists this clonotype with many counts. This chain uses TRBV6-2 or TRBV6-3 with TRBJ1-5, with D possibly being TRBD1 (5 bases). Germline CDR1 MNHEY, CDR2 SVGEGT. CDR3 size: 13 residues. V was clipped by 1 base and J by 6 bases, with 7 bases between them. CDR3 sequence: CASSYWGGQPQHF. The CDR3 DNA is TGTGCCAGCAGTTACTGGGGGGGTCAGCCCCAGCATTTT.

This clonotype came up many times. This chain connects TRBV12-3 or TRBV12-4 to TRBJ2-1, with 9 bases identical to TRBD2. The CDR3 loop spans 16 amino acids. J was trimmed by 8 bases and V by 6 bases; bases with no gene match: 14. CDR3 nucleotide sequence: TGTGCCAGCAGCCAAATAGCGGGAGCGGCGAGAGATGAGCAGTTCTTC. Its protein product is CASSQIAGAARDEQFF.

With respect to this clonotype: It may be a read error: a sequence one base away is much more abundant. The V and J genes are TRBV28 and TRBJ2-2; the D gene is possibly TRBD2 (6 bases). Between the trimmed V and J ends, which lost 4 bases and 5 bases, there was a span of 17 bases. CDR1 is MDHEN, CDR2 SYDVKM, per germline. This CDR3 is built from 16 residues. The CDR3 reads CASSSGRRGLTGELFF. The CDR3 DNA follows: TGTGCCAGCAGTTCCGGGAGACGAGGGCTGACCGGGGAGCTGTTTTTT.

V gene TRBV27 combines with J gene TRBJ1-1, with a tentative D call TRBD1 (6 bases). Trimming left V 4 bases short and J 8 bases short, with 14 bases between. From germline, CDR1 is MNHEY and CDR2 SMNVEV (reference sequence). The CDR3 spans 13 residues. The CDR3 DNA follows: TGTGCCAGCAGTTGGGGTCAGGGGCGGGAAGCTTTCTTT. It yields the protein CASSWGQGREAFF.

This clonotype was picked up many times. DNA of the CDR3: TGCAGTGCCCCTGAGGAGAGGCGGGAGGAGACAGATACGCAGTATTTT. Translating it yields CSAPEERREETDTQYF. V and J are TRBV20-1 and TRBJ2-3, with 8 bases identical to TRBD2. The germline V gene encodes CDR1 DFQATT and CDR2 SNEGSKA (reference sequence). This CDR3 contains 16 residues. The ends lost 6 bases at V and 3 bases at J; junction bases unmatched: 14.

This clonotype was counted at least ten times. This sequence joins TRBV5-1 and TRBJ1-2, with a weak D call TRBD1 (6 bases). Germline CDR1 is SGHRS and CDR2 is YFSETQ. V gave up 4 bases and J gave up 4 bases, with 8 bases separating them. The CDR3 length is 12 residues. CDR3 residues: CASSMDSYGYTF. The CDR3 bases are TGCGCCAGCAGCATGGACAGCTATGGCTACACCTTC.

The chain links TRBV6-2 or TRBV6-3 to TRBJ1-1; no definite D call. In germline, CDR1 is MNHEY, CDR2 SVGEGT. There are 11 residues in the CDR3. V lost 5 bases, J lost 6 bases, and 7 bases lay in between. The DNA of the CDR3 is TGTGCCAGCAGTAACGGGGCTGAAGCTTTCTTT. Protein sequence: CASSNGAEAFF.

Ten or more counts support this clonotype. The chain combines TRBV6-4 with TRBJ2-2; D unclear. V lost 2 bases to trimming and J lost 0 bases, with 10 bases between them. Per germline, CDR1 MRHNA and CDR2 SNTAGT. The CDR3 spans 16 residues. The CDR3 is CASSDVQGTNTGELFF. DNA of the CDR3: TGTGCCAGCAGTGACGTTCAAGGGACGAACACCGGGGAGCTGTTTTTT.

In its sample, this clonotype was seen a few times. The chain couples TRBV29-1 to TRBJ1-1; D call uncertain. This CDR3 contains 10 residues. V was pared by 3 bases and J by 12 bases, with 11 bases between. The germline V gene has CDR1 SQVTM and CDR2 ANQGSEA. The CDR3 DNA reads TGCAGCGTTGAGAGAGGGAACACTTTCTTT. It translates to CSVERGNTFF.

V gene TRBV7-2 combines with J gene TRBJ2-1; D unresolved. The CDR3 is 14 residues long. Germline V CDR1 and CDR2: SGHTA, FQGNSA. Trimming shortened V by 8 bases and J by 3 bases, and 14 bases separated the two germline ends. This chain's CDR3 is CASLGQTNYNEQFF. CDR3 DNA sequence: TGTGCCAGCCTTGGGCAGACGAACTACAATGAGCAGTTCTTC.

This clonotype was recorded at least ten times. CDR3 protein: CASSPLALGEQFF. The CDR3 DNA reads as TGTGCCAGCAGCCCCCTAGCTTTAGGAGAGCAGTTCTTC. V is TRBV3-1 and J is TRBJ2-1; D possibly corresponds to TRBD2 (5 bases). CDR3 length equals 13 residues. Deletions cut 4 bases from V and 10 bases from J, with 14 bases between. Germline V gives CDR1 LGHDT, CDR2 YNNKEL (reference sequence).

Comment on this clonotype: The CDR3 ends on some other residue instead of the conserved phenylalanine or tryptophan, so this is likely a read error. The chain recombines TRBV7-9 with TRBJ2-5, with a possible D match to TRBD2 (5 bases). This CDR3 spans 16 amino acids. Trimming pared 0 bases from V and 3 bases from J, leaving 14 bases between. Looked up from germline, CDR1 is SEHNR and CDR2 is FQNEAQ (reference sequence). The DNA for the CDR3 is TGTGCCAGCAGCTTAGCGTCGTGGAGCGGCGAAGAGACCCAGTACATC. Residues: CASSLASWSGEETQYI.

In its sample, this clonotype was seen many times. The chain links TRBV6-2 or TRBV6-3 to TRBJ1-2, with no clear D. The V and J ends lost 5 bases and 4 bases respectively, with 11 bases between them. Germline V gene sequence: CDR1 MNHEY, CDR2 SVGEGT. CDR3 length: 13 amino acids. CDR3 residues: CASSPSPGYGYTF. The CDR3 nucleotides read TGTGCCAGCAGTCCCTCCCCCGGCTATGGCTACACCTTC.

In this sample, this clonotype turned up many times. The CDR3 here is CASSLDRGLGTQYF. CDR3 DNA: TGCGCCAGCAGCCTGGACAGAGGCCTTGGGACCCAGTACTTC. The chain is built from TRBV5-1 and TRBJ2-5, with D tentatively TRBD1 (6 bases). Germline CDR1 reads SGHRS; CDR2 reads YFSETQ. V gave up 4 bases and J gave up 7 bases, with 17 bases separating them. CDR3 length equals 14 residues.

This clonotype was observed a few times. The rearrangement joins TRBV6-5 to TRBJ2-3, with 11 bases that match TRBD2. CDR3 length: 16 residues. V dropped 5 bases and J dropped 5; count of bases not matched to a gene: 9. From germline, CDR1 is MNHEY and CDR2 SVGAGI. This CDR3 is CASSPIAGGPGDTQYF. CDR3 coding DNA: TGTGCCAGCAGTCCCATAGCGGGGGGGCCGGGAGATACGCAGTATTTT.

This clonotype was seen a few times. The chain employs TRBV14 and TRBJ2-6; 7 positions match TRBD1. CDR3 length equals 18 residues. Losses at the gene ends were 1 base for V and 0 bases for J; bases not matched to a gene: 6. Looked up from germline, CDR1 is SGHDN and CDR2 is FVKESK. CDR3 sequence reads: CASSQAGGPYSGANVLTF. DNA for the CDR3: TGTGCCAGCAGCCAAGCAGGGGGACCCTACTCTGGGGCCAACGTCCTGACTTTC.

The DNA of the CDR3 is TGCGCCAGCACAAAACTAGGGGGATCGAACACTGAAGCTTTCTTT. Amino acids: CASTKLGGSNTEAFF. This rearrangement joins TRBV5-1 to TRBJ1-1, with a weak D call TRBD1 (6 bases). V gave up 6 bases and J gave up 1 base, with 16 bases separating them. CDR1 is SGHRS and CDR2 is YFSETQ in the germline V gene. The CDR3 has 15 amino acids.

This clonotype was recorded many times. The chain links TRBV5-8 to TRBJ1-4; D uncertain. The CDR3 runs to 15 residues. Germline V CDR1 and CDR2: SGHTS, YDEGEE. Trimming took 2 bases from V and 3 from J, leaving 11 bases between them. DNA for the CDR3: TGTGCCAGCAGCTTCGGCCGCCTCTCTAATGAAAAACTGTTTTTT. Its protein is CASSFGRLSNEKLFF. The full variable domain, in which reference TRBV5-8 and TRBJ1-4 provide the parts outside the CDR3, is EAGVTQSPTHLIKTRGQQATLRCSPISGHTSVYWYQQALGLGLQFLLWYDEGEERNRGNFPPRFSGRQFPNYSSELNVNALELEDSALYLCASSFGRLSNEKLFFGSGTQLSVL.

This clonotype has only a few counts. Here the CDR3 reads CASSTGPSGGYTF. DNA of the CDR3: TGTGCCAGCAGCACCGGGCCCTCCGGTGGCTACACCTTC. V is TRBV28 and J is TRBJ1-2; D is uncertain. V was shortened by 6 bases and J by 7 bases, with 15 bases between the two germline ends. From germline, CDR1 is MDHEN and CDR2 SYDVKM. The CDR3 is made up of 13 amino acids.

This clonotype was detected ten times or more. V is TRBV9 and J is TRBJ2-3, with 7 bases that match TRBD2. With V trimmed by 0 bases and J by 2 bases, 6 bases remained unmatched. Germline values: CDR1 SGDLS, CDR2 YYNGEE. The CDR3 has 16 residues. For the CDR3, the DNA is TGTGCCAGCAGCGTAGGCTCTAGCGGTCTCACAGATACGCAGTATTTT. This encodes CASSVGSSGLTDTQYF.

In this sample, this clonotype turned up many times. The rearrangement joins TRBV12-3 or TRBV12-4 to TRBJ1-4; D is ambiguous. V dropped 6 bases and J dropped 8 bases, with 10 bases sitting between them. This CDR3 is built from 12 residues. CDR3 bases: TGTGCCAGCAGCCGTGGCGCCGAAAAACTGTTTTTT. Translated: CASSRGAEKLFF.

This clonotype was counted at least ten times. The chain combines TRBV9 with TRBJ2-3, with D unresolved. There are 14 residues in the CDR3. V was pared by 1 base and J by 3 bases, with 9 bases between. CDR1 is SGDLS and CDR2 is YYNGEE in the germline V gene. The CDR3 loop reads CASSVNPSTDTQYF. CDR3 DNA: TGTGCCAGCAGCGTAAACCCTAGTACAGATACGCAGTATTTT.

The rearrangement joins TRBV7-9 to TRBJ1-5, with 11 bases fitting TRBD1. The CDR3 runs 18 residues. V lost 1 base and J lost 4; bases outside the gene matches: 9. Per the germline V gene, CDR1 is SEHNR and CDR2 is FQNEAQ (reference sequence). The chain's CDR3 is CASSLGTGGLGRNQPQHF. The CDR3 DNA follows: TGTGCCAGCAGCTTAGGGACAGGGGGCCTTGGCCGGAATCAGCCCCAGCATTTT.

This clonotype was seen ten or more times. The chain joins TRBV7-9 to TRBJ2-7; tentative D call: TRBD1 (6 bases). CDR1 is SEHNR and CDR2 is FQNEAQ in the germline V gene (reference sequence). The CDR3 contains 12 residues. Between the trimmed V and J ends, which lost 5 bases and 6 bases, there was a span of 11 bases. Written as DNA, the CDR3 is TGTGCCAGCAGCCCTACAGGGTTCGAGCAGTACTTC. Protein: CASSPTGFEQYF.

This clonotype was picked up many times. V gene TRBV2 combines with J gene TRBJ2-6; no clear D gene. This CDR3 spans 14 amino acids. V lost 4 bases, J lost 1 base, and 5 bases lay in between. Germline loops: CDR1 SNHLY, CDR2 FYNNEI. CDR3: CASSGDSGANVLTF. The CDR3, as DNA: TGTGCCAGCAGTGGGGATTCTGGGGCCAACGTCCTGACTTTC.